This T cell receptor (beta chain) was sequenced for a study of T cell changes during pregnancy in multiple sclerosis. Trimming removed 0 bases at V and 1 base at J, with 5 bases between. CDR1 MGHRA and CDR2 YSYEKL come from the germline V gene. This CDR3 region has 14 residues. TCRdb's copy holds only in-frame clones and misses some; the assay was immunoSEQ multiplex PCR. The sample yields over 80,000 clones, about nine tenths seen once. This chain joins TRBV4-1 and TRBJ2-3; weak D call: TRBD1 (5 bases). The input for sequencing was peripheral blood, taken in the second trimester of pregnancy. This clonotype was sampled from a female donor in good health, enrolled as a control in a pregnancy study. CDR3 residues: CASSQDRGTDTQYF. The CDR3 DNA follows: TGCGCCAGCAGCCAAGACAGGGGCACAGATACGCAGTATTTT.